This TCR beta chain was profiled in a study of cytomegalovirus exposure and HLA in healthy donors. Germline CDR1 reads SGHTA; CDR2 reads FQGTGA. V lost 2 bases to trimming and J lost 1 base, with 8 bases between them. CDR3 length equals 14 residues. This PCR relied on a set of 60 Vbeta primers and 13 Jbeta primers. Generated by immunoSEQ multiplex PCR, the TCRdb table keeps only in-frame clones and is missing some. The sample contains 75,000 to 90,000 clones, 65% to 80% of which appear only once. This sequence originates from a man aged 55 to 70 in good health and CMV-seronegative. This chain uses TRBV7-3 with TRBJ1-2, with D possibly being TRBD1 (6 bases). Source material: PBMCs. Here the CDR3 DNA reads TGTGCCAGCAGCTTAGAAGGGGGTAACTATGGCTACACCTTC. Protein product: CASSLEGGNYGYTF.